This section outlines one T cell receptor (beta chain) sequence together with its context. TCRdb's copy holds only in-frame clones and misses some; the assay was immunoSEQ multiplex PCR. This sample has roughly 80,000 clones, with 85% to 90% found just once. The CDR3 has 14 residues. This entry belongs to a study of control samples from healthy donors and cancer patients. The J gene is TRBJ2-7, the V gene TRBV21-1; TRBD2, the table's D call, was not compared with the DNA. TRBV21-1 is a documented pseudogene. The sequencing input was blood. The sequence was collected from a man between 45 and 60 years old in good health. CDR3 bases: TGTGCCAGGTACAGGAGGGCCAGGGCCTACGAGCAGTACTTC. Translating gives CARYRRARAYEQYF.